Described below is a single T cell receptor beta chain sequence and its context. Its antigen is unidentified. This sample was taken from a study of CD8+ T cells in alopecia areata. About the study: Severity in treated patients was scored by percentage of scalp area affected.

RNA was extracted and reverse transcribed into cDNA as the sequencing template. The table came from immunoSEQ multiplex PCR; TCRdb's copy has only in-frame clones and leaves some out. The sample lists 150,000 to 200,000 clones, roughly three fifths occurring once. Notes on the study in general: Mice gave a clearer picture of TCR sharing than patients did, possibly for HLA-related reasons.

This CDR3 region has 12 residues. Trimming took 5 bases from V and 1 from J, leaving 8 bases between them. CDR1 is SQVTM and CDR2 is ANQGSEA in the germline V gene. As for treatment: oral pan-JAK inhibitor, 5-10 mg twice daily. V and J are TRBV29-1 and TRBJ1-1; D not resolved. The sample was CD4+ T cells sorted from blood, taken around week 47, from a patient treated with tofacitinib. The clonotype was recovered from a human donor with alopecia areata. For the CDR3, the DNA is TGCAGCGTTTCTGGGTGGAACACTGAAGCTTTCTTT. Amino acid sequence: CSVSGWNTEAFF.